The clone carrying this T cell receptor beta chain was counted ten times or more. This specimen comes from a study of regulatory T cells in long-lasting Graves disease. The time point was: newly diagnosed GD, antithyroid drugs for less than 3 months. There was RNA extracted from PBMCs, and the TCR library was made from it. Trimming removed 6 bases from V and 8 bases from J; junction bases left unmatched: 7. The length of the CDR3 is 14 residues. For TCR beta, libraries came from iRepertoire HTBI primers and Arm-PCR of CDR3 regions. In TCRdb, the multiplex PCR reads were re-called with MiXCR into one record per CDR3 protein. Of about 470,000 distinct CDR3 sequences in the sample, around 14% are singletons; the top ten hold 16%. This same sample was also taken into another study, of T cells in Graves' hyperthyroidism and ophthalmopathy. That study reports: HTBI primers were the set used in a first-round RT-PCR of the TCR CDR3. Model predictions of ophthalmopathy came a median approximately 6 months before onset.

This clonotype was obtained from a woman under 40 with Graves disease. This chain joins TRBV12-3 or TRBV12-4 and TRBJ1-5; 10 bases are a match to TRBD1. The sample in question was peripheral blood mononuclear cells (PBMCs), obtained at new diagnosis, from a patient treated with antithyroid drugs. CDR3 protein: CASSPGQGPKPQHF. The CDR3, as DNA: TGTGCCAGCAGCCCGGGACAGGGGCCTAAGCCCCAGCATTTT.